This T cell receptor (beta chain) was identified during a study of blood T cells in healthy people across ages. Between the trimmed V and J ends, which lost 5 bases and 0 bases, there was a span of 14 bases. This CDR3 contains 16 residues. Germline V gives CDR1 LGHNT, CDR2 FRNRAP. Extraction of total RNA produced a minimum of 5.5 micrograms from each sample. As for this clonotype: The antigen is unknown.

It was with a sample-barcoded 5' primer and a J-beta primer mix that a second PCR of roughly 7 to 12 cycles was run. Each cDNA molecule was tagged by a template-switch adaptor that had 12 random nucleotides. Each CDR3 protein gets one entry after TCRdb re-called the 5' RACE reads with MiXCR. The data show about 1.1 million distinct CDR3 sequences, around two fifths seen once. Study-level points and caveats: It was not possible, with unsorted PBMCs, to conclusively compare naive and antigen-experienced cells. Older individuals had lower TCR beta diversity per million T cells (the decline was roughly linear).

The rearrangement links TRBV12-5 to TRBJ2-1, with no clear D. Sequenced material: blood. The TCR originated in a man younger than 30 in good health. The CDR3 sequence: CASGPLTPSSYNEQFF. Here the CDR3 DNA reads TGTGCTAGTGGTCCCCTGACACCCAGCTCCTACAATGAGCAGTTCTTC.